Each of the 23 T cell receptor beta chains below was sequenced from the same sample in a study of control samples from healthy donors and cancer patients. The repertoire was sequenced with immunoSEQ multiplex PCR; TCRdb's copy has only in-frame clones and lacks some. The table has about 130,000 clones, approximately 92% seen once. The specimen was PBMCs. Receptors originate from a man older than 75 with head and neck cancer.

A few counts support this clone. The chain joins TRBV6-5 to TRBJ2-3; D gene unclear. Germline CDR1 reads MNHEY; CDR2 reads SVGAGI. The V end lost 2 bases, the J end lost 1 base, and 4 bases lay between the germline ends. CDR3 length: 13 residues. In DNA, the CDR3 is TGTGCCAGCAGTTACCCAGGCACAGATACGCAGTATTTT. Its translation: CASSYPGTDTQYF.

The J gene is TRBJ2-2, the V gene TRBV24-1, with a weak D call TRBD1 (5 bases). Germline-derived CDR1 and CDR2 are KGHDR and SFDVKD. Trimming shortened V by 1 base and J by 3 bases, and 11 bases separated the two germline ends. This CDR3 comprises 16 residues. CDR3 region: CATSDLAGIDTGELFF. The CDR3 coding sequence is TGTGCCACCAGTGATTTAGCAGGGATCGACACCGGGGAGCTGTTTTTT.

This rearrangement joins TRBV6-5 to TRBJ1-5; TRBD1 matches 7 bases. This CDR3 spans 15 amino acids. V lost 7 bases, J lost 5 bases, and 11 bases stayed unmatched. Germline loops: CDR1 MNHEY, CDR2 SVGAGI. CDR3 DNA: TGTGCCAGCACCCCCGGACAGGCGGGGTATCAGCCCCAGCATTTT. The encoded protein is CASTPGQAGYQPQHF.

Only a few counts were recorded for this clone. The V call is TRBV18, the J call TRBJ1-5; D is ambiguous. Germline CDR1 is KGHSH and CDR2 is LQKENI. The CDR3 contains 13 residues. Trimming removed 2 bases from V and 5 bases from J, with 7 bases in between. The CDR3 DNA sequence: TGTGCCAGCTCACCATATATCGATCAGCCCCAGCATTTT. Amino acids: CASSPYIDQPQHF.

This chain links TRBV29-1 with TRBJ1-2; D call uncertain. The CDR3 loop spans 9 amino acids. Germline CDR1 is SQVTM and CDR2 is ANQGSEA. V was trimmed by 4 bases and J by 7 bases, leaving 4 bases between them. Written as DNA, the CDR3 is TGCAGCGTTGCGGGTGGCTACACCTTC. It yields the protein CSVAGGYTF.

This chain uses TRBV2 with TRBJ1-2; D gene uncertain. Germline V gene lookup returns CDR1 SNHLY and CDR2 FYNNEI. Trimming took 5 bases from V and 8 from J, leaving 15 bases between them. This CDR3 region has 13 residues. CDR3 protein: CASSPIILSGYTF. The CDR3 DNA is TGTGCCAGCAGTCCAATCATATTATCGGGCTACACCTTC.

The chain employs TRBV30 and TRBJ1-5; the D is unclear. V was trimmed by 2 bases and J by 0 bases, leaving 14 bases between them. Germline CDR1 GTSNPN, CDR2 SVGIG (reference sequence). The CDR3 has 16 amino acids. This chain's CDR3 is CAWSPGGVISNQPQHF. The DNA for the CDR3 is TGTGCCTGGAGTCCGGGTGGGGTTATTAGCAATCAGCCCCAGCATTTT.

This clone has a single count. The rearrangement uses TRBV12-3 or TRBV12-4 and TRBJ2-7; a weak D match, TRBD2 (6 bases). The CDR3 spans 13 residues. Trimming left V 3 bases short and J 6 bases short, with 12 bases between. CDR3: CASSFRASAEQYF. For the CDR3, the DNA is TGTGCCAGCAGTTTTAGGGCTAGCGCCGAGCAGTACTTC.

This chain joins TRBV2 and TRBJ2-2; 8 bases match TRBD2. V trimming: 8 bases; J trimming: 4 bases; junction bases outside the gene matches: 12. CDR3 size: 16 residues. In germline, CDR1 is SNHLY, CDR2 FYNNEI. The CDR3 region has the DNA TGTGCCAGCCGGGGGGAGCGGGGGTCGATCACCGGGGAGCTGTTTTTT. This encodes CASRGERGSITGELFF. Supplemented by reference TRBV2 and TRBJ2-2, the full variable domain reads EPEVTQTPSHQVTQMGQEVILRCVPISNHLYFYWYRQILGQKVEFLVSFYNNEISEKSEIFDDQFSVERPDGSNFTLKIRSTKLEDSAMYFCASRGERGSITGELFFGEGSRLTVL.

The chain is built from TRBV14 and TRBJ2-3, with TRBD2 identical over 8 bases. The CDR3 has 17 residues. Trimming at V came to 0 bases and at J to 2 bases, leaving 7 bases not matched to a gene. Per germline, CDR1 SGHDN and CDR2 FVKESK. CDR3 in DNA: TGTGCCAGCAGCCAAGACGGAGCGGGAGCCTACACAGATACGCAGTATTTT. It encodes CASSQDGAGAYTDTQYF.

This chain links TRBV4-2 with TRBJ2-1; 7 nucleotides align to TRBD2. The CDR3 is 16 amino acids. The J segment lost 2 bases and the V segment lost 4 bases, leaving 8 bases of the junction unmatched. The germline V gene encodes CDR1 LGHNA and CDR2 YNFKEQ. The CDR3 loop is CASSPVGGPPYNEQFF. DNA of the CDR3: TGTGCCAGCAGCCCGGTGGGAGGGCCCCCCTACAATGAGCAGTTCTTC.

V and J are TRBV24-1 and TRBJ2-2; D perhaps matches TRBD2 (5 bases). Trimming took off 2 bases at V and 5 bases at J, with 8 bases between the two ends. The CDR3 consists of 14 residues. Germline lookup yields CDR1 KGHDR and CDR2 SFDVKD. CDR3 nucleotide sequence: TGTGCCACCAGTGATTCGGGGAGAACCGGGGAGCTGTTTTTT. Amino acid sequence: CATSDSGRTGELFF.

The chain has TRBV27 and TRBJ1-1, with a tentative D call TRBD1 (6 bases). This CDR3 comprises 14 residues. V lost 3 bases to trimming and J lost 4 bases, with 12 bases between them. Germline assignment: CDR1 MNHEY and CDR2 SMNVEV (reference sequence). The CDR3 sequence is CASSFGTRGTEAFF. As DNA, the CDR3 is TGTGCCAGCAGTTTCGGGACAAGGGGCACTGAAGCTTTCTTT.

This clone was seen only once. This sequence joins TRBV29-1 and TRBJ1-1, with D hard to call. Germline V CDR1 and CDR2: SQVTM, ANQGSEA. V lost 2 bases and J lost 5, with 9 bases in between. The CDR3 consists of 12 residues. This chain's CDR3 is CSVEPVGTEAFF. Here the CDR3 DNA reads TGCAGCGTTGAACCAGTTGGGACTGAAGCTTTCTTT.

The rearrangement uses TRBV6-5 and TRBJ2-7, with 11 bases lining up with TRBD2. Germline lookup yields CDR1 MNHEY and CDR2 SVGAGI. Trimming took 6 bases from V and 3 from J; bases not matched to a gene: 1. This CDR3 contains 13 residues. The CDR3 loop is CASRTSGVYEQYF. The CDR3 region has the DNA TGTGCCAGCAGGACTAGCGGGGTCTACGAGCAGTACTTC.

The gene calls are TRBV29-1 and TRBJ1-1, with D possibly being TRBD1 (5 bases). Trimming pared 7 bases from V and 5 bases from J, leaving 11 bases between. The CDR3 has 11 amino acids. Germline V CDR1 and CDR2: SQVTM, ANQGSEA. CDR3 coding DNA: TGCAGCGCCGTGGGGGGTACTGAAGCTTTCTTT. It is translated as CSAVGGTEAFF.

A note on this clone: Within the sample, other DNA sequences also encode this same CDR3. V usage is TRBV5-1 and J usage is TRBJ1-2; 11 bases line up with TRBD1. The CDR3 spans 14 residues. The germline gives CDR1 SGHRS, CDR2 YFSETQ. Trimming removed 3 bases from V and 4 bases from J; junction bases left unmatched: 2. This chain's CDR3 is CASSSGQGAYGYTF. Here the CDR3 DNA reads TGCGCCAGCAGCTCCGGACAGGGGGCCTATGGCTACACCTTC.

V and J are TRBV9 and TRBJ2-5; TRBD2 aligns across 10 bases. The V gene's germline CDR1 is SGDLS and CDR2 YYNGEE. V was clipped by 3 bases and J by 5 bases; unmatched bases: 7. The CDR3 is 15 residues long. CDR3 sequence (DNA): TGTGCCAGCAGCGGTCAAGCGGGGGGGCGGGAGACCCAGTACTTC. Translating it yields CASSGQAGGRETQYF.

The chain carries TRBV5-1 and TRBJ2-2; maybe TRBD1 (8 bases). V was clipped by 7 bases and J by 6 bases, with 13 bases between them. Germline V gene lookup returns CDR1 SGHRS and CDR2 YFSETQ. The CDR3 spans 13 residues. CDR3 loop: CASGQGGSGELFF. CDR3 in DNA: TGCGCCAGCGGACAGGGAGGGTCCGGGGAGCTGTTTTTT.

This chain connects TRBV30 to TRBJ1-3; no definite D call. Trimming pared 2 bases from V and 1 base from J, leaving 9 bases between. CDR3 length equals 14 residues. The V gene's germline CDR1 is GTSNPN and CDR2 SVGIG (reference sequence). The chain's CDR3 is CAWSYKGSGNTIYF. In nucleotides, the CDR3 is TGTGCCTGGAGTTACAAGGGATCTGGAAACACCATATATTTT.

This chain uses TRBV4-1 with TRBJ2-7, with D hard to call. V lost 0 bases and J 3 bases, leaving 9 bases between the germline ends. Germline loops: CDR1 MGHRA, CDR2 YSYEKL. This CDR3 has 14 residues. CDR3 region: CASSQDLGGYEQYF. The DNA for the CDR3 is TGCGCCAGCAGCCAAGATTTGGGCGGCTACGAGCAGTACTTC.

The V and J genes are TRBV10-3 and TRBJ2-1, with TRBD2 matching over 8 bases. This CDR3 has 13 residues. Germline V gene lookup returns CDR1 ENHRY and CDR2 SYGVKD. V shed 2 bases and J 9 bases; nucleotides not matched to a gene: 3. The CDR3 spells CAISEQAGVEQFF. The CDR3 DNA is TGTGCCATCAGTGAGCAAGCGGGAGTTGAGCAGTTCTTC.

The V and J genes are TRBV7-9 and TRBJ1-2, with TRBD1 matching over 9 bases. This CDR3 contains 15 residues. CDR1 and CDR2 from the germline V gene are SEHNR and FQNEAQ (reference sequence). V lost 2 bases, J lost 2 bases, and 3 bases stayed unmatched. This CDR3 reads CASSLWDRANYGYTF. The CDR3 DNA reads as TGTGCCAGCAGCTTATGGGACAGGGCAAACTATGGCTACACCTTC. The whole variable domain, filled in from reference TRBV7-9 and TRBJ1-2, reads DTGVSQNPRHKITKRGQNVTFRCDPISEHNRLYWYRQTLGQGPEFLTYFQNEAQLEKSRLLSDRFSAERPKGSFSTLEIQRTEQGDSAMYLCASSLWDRANYGYTFGSGTRLTVV.